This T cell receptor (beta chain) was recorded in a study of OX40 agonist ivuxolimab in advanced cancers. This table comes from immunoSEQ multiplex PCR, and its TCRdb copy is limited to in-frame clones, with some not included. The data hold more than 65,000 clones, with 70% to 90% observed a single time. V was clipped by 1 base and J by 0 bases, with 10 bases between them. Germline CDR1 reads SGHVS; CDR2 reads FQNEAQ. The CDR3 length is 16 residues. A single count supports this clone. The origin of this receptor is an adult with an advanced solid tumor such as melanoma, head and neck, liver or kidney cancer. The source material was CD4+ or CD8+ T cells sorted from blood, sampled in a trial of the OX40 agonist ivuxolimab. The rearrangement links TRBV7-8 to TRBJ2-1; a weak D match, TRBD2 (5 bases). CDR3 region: CASSLGTGSSYNEQFF. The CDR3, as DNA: TGTGCCAGCAGCTTAGGAACGGGAAGCTCCTACAATGAGCAGTTCTTC.